The clone carrying this T cell receptor (beta chain) occurred once. What it binds is not known. The data belong to a study of CD8 T cells in ankylosing spondylitis. V shed 1 base and J shed 6 bases, with 8 bases lying between them. This CDR3 has 12 amino acids. Germline V gene data show CDR1 as SGHRS and CDR2 as YFSETQ. Generation of TCR beta libraries employed quantitative 5'-RACE incorporating molecular barcodes. TCRdb reanalysed the 5' RACE reads using MiXCR and keeps one entry per CDR3 protein. Of 100,000 to 150,000 distinct CDR3 sequences in the sample, over 15% were seen once. Study results and limitations: About 8 highly homologous variants made up a TCR beta motif that seemed to typify ankylosing spondylitis blood. Disease-associated clonotypes exhibited CD8+ identity and were relatively infrequent in peripheral blood. Reports say disease-linked clones showed up significantly more in matched ankylosing spondylitis synovial fluid. Earlier reports found some motif variants in synovial fluid and blood in reactive arthritis.

The sample comprised blood, either unsorted or a sorted T cell fraction (not recorded which). The clonotype comes from a male donor with ankylosing spondylitis. The J gene is TRBJ2-7, the V gene TRBV5-1, with no clear D. The CDR3 bases are TGCGCCAGCAGCTTGTATGGTTCCGAGCAGTACTTC. Protein sequence: CASSLYGSEQYF.